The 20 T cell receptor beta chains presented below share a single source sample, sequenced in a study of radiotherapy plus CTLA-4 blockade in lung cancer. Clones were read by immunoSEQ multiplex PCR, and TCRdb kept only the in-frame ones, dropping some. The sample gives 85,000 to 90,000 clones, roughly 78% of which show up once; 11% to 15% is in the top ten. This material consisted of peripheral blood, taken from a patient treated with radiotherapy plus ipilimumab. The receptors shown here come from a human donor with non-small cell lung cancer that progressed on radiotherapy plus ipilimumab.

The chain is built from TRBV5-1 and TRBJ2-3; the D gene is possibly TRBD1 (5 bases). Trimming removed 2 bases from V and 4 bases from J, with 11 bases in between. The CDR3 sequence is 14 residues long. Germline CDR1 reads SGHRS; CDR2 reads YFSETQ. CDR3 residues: CASSLSDSSDTQYF. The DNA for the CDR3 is TGCGCCAGCAGCTTATCTGACAGTTCAGATACGCAGTATTTT.

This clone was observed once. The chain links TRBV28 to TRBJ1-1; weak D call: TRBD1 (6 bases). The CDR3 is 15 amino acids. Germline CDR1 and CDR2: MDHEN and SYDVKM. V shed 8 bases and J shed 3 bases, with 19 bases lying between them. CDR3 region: CASRPYRDLDTEAFF. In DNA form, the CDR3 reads TGTGCCAGCCGGCCCTACAGGGACCTGGACACTGAAGCTTTCTTT.

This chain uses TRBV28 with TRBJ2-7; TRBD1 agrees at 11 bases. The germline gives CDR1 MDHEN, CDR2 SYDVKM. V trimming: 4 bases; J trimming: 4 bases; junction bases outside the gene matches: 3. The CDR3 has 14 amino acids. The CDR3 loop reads CASSWTGGLYEQYF. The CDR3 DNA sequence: TGTGCCAGCAGTTGGACAGGGGGCTTGTACGAGCAGTACTTC.

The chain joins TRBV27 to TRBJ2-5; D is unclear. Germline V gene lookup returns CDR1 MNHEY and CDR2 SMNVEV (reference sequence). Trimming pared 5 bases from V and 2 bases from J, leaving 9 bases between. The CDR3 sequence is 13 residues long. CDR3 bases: TGTGCCAGCAGTCCAATGAATCAAGAGACCCAGTACTTC. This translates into CASSPMNQETQYF.

Here the CDR3 reads CASSFGLASYNEQFF. CDR3 nucleotide sequence: TGTGCCAGCAGCTTCGGACTAGCGTCCTACAATGAGCAGTTCTTC. The chain is built from TRBV11-3 and TRBJ2-1; 9 bases are shared with TRBD2. Germline V lookup: CDR1 SGHNT, CDR2 YENEEA. Trimming took 3 bases from V and 1 from J; bases not matched to a gene: 1. The CDR3 totals 15 residues.

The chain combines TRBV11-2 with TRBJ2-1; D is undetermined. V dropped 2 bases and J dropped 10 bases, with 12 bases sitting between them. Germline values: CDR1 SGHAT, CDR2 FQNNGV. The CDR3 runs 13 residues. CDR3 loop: CASSLNGLGEQFF. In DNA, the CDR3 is TGTGCCAGCAGCTTAAACGGTCTAGGGGAGCAGTTCTTC.

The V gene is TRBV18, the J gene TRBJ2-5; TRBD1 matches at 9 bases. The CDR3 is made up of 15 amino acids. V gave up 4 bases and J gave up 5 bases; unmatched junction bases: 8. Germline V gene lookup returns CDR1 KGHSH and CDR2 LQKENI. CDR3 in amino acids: CASSRDRGSAETQYF. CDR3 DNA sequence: TGTGCCAGCTCACGCGACAGGGGGAGCGCCGAGACCCAGTACTTC.

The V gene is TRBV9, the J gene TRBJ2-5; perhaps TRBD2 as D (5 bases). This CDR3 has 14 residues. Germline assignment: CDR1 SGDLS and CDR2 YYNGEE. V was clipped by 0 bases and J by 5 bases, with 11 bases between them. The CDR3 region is CASSVGSSLETQYF. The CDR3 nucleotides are TGTGCCAGCAGCGTAGGGTCTAGCTTGGAGACCCAGTACTTC.

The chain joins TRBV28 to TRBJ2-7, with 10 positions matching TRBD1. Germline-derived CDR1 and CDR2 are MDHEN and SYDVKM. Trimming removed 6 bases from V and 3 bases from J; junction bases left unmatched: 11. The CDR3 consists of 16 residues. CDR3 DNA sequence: TGTGCCAGCAGCCGCGATAGGGACAGGGGAATCTACGAGCAGTACTTC. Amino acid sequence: CASSRDRDRGIYEQYF.

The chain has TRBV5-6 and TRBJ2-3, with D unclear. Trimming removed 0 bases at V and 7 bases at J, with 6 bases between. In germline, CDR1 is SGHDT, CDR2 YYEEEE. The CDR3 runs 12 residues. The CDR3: CASSLAENTQYF. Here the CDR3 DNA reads TGTGCCAGCAGCTTGGCGGAGAATACGCAGTATTTT.

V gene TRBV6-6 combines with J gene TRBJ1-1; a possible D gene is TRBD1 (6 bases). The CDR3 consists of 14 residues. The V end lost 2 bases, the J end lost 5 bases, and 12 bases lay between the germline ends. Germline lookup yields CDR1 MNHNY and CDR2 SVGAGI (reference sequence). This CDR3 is CASSYGRGRTEAFF. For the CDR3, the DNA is TGTGCCAGCAGTTACGGCCGGGGGCGAACTGAAGCTTTCTTT.

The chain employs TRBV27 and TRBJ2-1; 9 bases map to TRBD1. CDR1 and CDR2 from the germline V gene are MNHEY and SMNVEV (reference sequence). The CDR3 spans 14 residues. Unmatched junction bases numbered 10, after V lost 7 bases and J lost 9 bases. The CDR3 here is CASTLTGGLAEQFF. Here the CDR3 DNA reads TGTGCCAGCACCTTGACAGGGGGTCTTGCTGAGCAGTTCTTC.

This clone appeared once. The CDR3 sequence is CASSPHEAPSSYEQYF. CDR3 DNA sequence: TGTGCCAGCAGCCCACATGAGGCCCCGAGCTCCTACGAGCAGTACTTC. The rearrangement links TRBV9 to TRBJ2-7; D uncertain. V was cut by 4 bases and J by 0 bases, with 17 bases left in between. The CDR3 has 16 residues. Germline V CDR1 and CDR2: SGDLS, YYNGEE.

CDR3 DNA sequence: TGTGCCAGCAGTCCCCGCCGACTAGCTACAGATACGCAGTATTTT. This sequence encodes CASSPRRLATDTQYF. The rearrangement uses TRBV27 and TRBJ2-3; 7 bases agree with TRBD2. J was trimmed by 3 bases and V by 5 bases; bases with no gene match: 8. Germline CDR1 reads MNHEY; CDR2 reads SMNVEV (reference sequence). The length of the CDR3 is 15 residues.

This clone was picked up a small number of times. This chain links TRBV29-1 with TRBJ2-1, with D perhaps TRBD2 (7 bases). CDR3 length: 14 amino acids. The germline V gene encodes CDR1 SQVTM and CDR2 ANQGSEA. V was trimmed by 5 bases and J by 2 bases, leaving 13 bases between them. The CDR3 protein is CSVKDGGPYNEQFF. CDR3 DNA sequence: TGCAGCGTTAAGGACGGGGGGCCCTACAATGAGCAGTTCTTC.

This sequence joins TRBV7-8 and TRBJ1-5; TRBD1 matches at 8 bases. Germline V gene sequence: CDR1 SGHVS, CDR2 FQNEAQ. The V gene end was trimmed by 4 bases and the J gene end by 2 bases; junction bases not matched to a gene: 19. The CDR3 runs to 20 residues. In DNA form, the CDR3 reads TGTGCCAGCAGCTCCCTGAGGGGTTGGGTCCTGACAGGGGGCAATCAGCCCCAGCATTTT. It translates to CASSSLRGWVLTGGNQPQHF.

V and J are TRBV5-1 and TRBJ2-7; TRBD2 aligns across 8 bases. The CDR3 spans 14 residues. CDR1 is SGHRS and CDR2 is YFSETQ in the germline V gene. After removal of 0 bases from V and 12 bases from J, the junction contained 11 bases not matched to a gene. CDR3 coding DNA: TGCGCCAGCAGCTTGGCCTACCGGGAGGGCCCGCGGTACTTC. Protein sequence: CASSLAYREGPRYF.

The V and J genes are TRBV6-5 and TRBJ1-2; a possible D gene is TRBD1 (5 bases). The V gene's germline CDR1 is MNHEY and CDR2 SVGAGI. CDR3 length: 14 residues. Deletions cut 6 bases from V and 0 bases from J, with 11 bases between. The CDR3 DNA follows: TGTGCCAGCAGAACAGGAACCGCTAACTATGGCTACACCTTC. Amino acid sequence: CASRTGTANYGYTF.

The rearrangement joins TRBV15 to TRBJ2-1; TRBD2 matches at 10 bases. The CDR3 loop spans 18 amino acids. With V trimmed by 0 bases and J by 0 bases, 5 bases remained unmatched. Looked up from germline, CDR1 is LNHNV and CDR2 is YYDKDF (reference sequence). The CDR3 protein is CATSRDLASGSSYNEQFF. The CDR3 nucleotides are TGTGCCACCAGCAGAGATCTGGCTAGCGGGAGCTCCTACAATGAGCAGTTCTTC.

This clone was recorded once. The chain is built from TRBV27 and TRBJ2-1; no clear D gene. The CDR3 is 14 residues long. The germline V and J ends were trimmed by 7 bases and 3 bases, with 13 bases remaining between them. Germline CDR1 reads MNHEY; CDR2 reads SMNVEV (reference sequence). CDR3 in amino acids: CASTPGRVYNEQFF. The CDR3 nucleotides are TGTGCCAGCACCCCGGGCCGGGTCTACAATGAGCAGTTCTTC.